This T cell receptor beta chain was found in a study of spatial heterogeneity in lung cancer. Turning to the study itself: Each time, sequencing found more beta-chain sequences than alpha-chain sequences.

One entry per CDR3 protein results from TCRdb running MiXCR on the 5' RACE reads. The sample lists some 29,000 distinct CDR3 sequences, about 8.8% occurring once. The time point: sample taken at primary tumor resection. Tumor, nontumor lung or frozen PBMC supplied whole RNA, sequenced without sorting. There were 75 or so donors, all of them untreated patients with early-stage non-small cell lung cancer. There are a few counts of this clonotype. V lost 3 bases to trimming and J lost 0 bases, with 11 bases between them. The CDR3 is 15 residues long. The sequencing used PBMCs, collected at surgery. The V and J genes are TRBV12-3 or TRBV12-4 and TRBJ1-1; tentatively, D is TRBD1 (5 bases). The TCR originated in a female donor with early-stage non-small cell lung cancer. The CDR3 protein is CASSFLRGVNTEAFF. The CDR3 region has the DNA TGTGCCAGCAGTTTTCTTAGGGGAGTGAACACTGAAGCTTTCTTT.